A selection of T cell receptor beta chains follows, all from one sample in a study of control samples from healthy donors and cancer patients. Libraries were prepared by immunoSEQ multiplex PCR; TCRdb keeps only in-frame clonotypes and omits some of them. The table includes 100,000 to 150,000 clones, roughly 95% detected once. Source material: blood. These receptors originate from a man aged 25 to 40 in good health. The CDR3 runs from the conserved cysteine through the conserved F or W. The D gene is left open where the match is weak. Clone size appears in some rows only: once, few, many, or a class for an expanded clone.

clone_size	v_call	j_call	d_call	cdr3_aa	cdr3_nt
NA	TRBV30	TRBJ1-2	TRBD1	CAWSPGTGGADGYTF	TGTGCCTGGAGTCCCGGGACAGGGGGCGCCGATGGCTACACCTTC
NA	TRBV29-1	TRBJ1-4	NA	CSATGQPNEKLFF	TGCAGCGCCACAGGGCAGCCTAATGAAAAACTGTTTTTT
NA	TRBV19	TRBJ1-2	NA	CASSARDYGYTF	TGTGCCAGTAGTGCCCGGGACTATGGCTACACCTTC
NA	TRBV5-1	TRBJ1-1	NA	CASSLRVQGLSSTEAFF	TGCGCCAGCAGCCTCCGGGTGCAGGGGTTAAGTAGTACTGAAGCTTTCTTT
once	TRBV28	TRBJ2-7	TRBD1	CASSLSVVGQGRHEQYF	TGTGCCAGCAGTTTAAGCGTCGTGGGACAGGGGAGGCACGAGCAGTACTTC
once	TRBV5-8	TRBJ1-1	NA	CASSFGGNTEAFF	TGTGCCAGCAGCTTTGGGGGAAACACTGAAGCTTTCTTT
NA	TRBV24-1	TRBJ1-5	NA	CATNEAGQPQHF	TGTGCCACCAACGAGGCCGGTCAGCCCCAGCATTTT
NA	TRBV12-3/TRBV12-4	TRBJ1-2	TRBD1	CASSRQGVRGYTF	TGTGCCAGCAGCCGACAGGGGGTACGCGGCTACACCTTC
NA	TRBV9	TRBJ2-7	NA	CASSPTLGYEQYF	TGTGCCAGCAGCCCAACACTGGGCTACGAGCAGTACTTC
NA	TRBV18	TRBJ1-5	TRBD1	CASSRGGQGKQPQHF	TGTGCCAGCTCCCGCGGGGGACAGGGGAAGCAGCCCCAGCATTTT
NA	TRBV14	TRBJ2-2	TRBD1	CASSQLGQGVYTGELFF	TGTGCCAGCAGCCAACTGGGACAGGGGGTATACACCGGGGAGCTGTTTTTT
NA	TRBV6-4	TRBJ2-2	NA	CASSESNTGELFF	TGTGCCAGCAGTGAATCTAACACCGGGGAGCTGTTTTTT
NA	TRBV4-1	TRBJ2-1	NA	CASSQAPNEQFF	TGCGCCAGCAGCCAAGCCCCTAATGAGCAGTTCTTC
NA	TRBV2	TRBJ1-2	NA	CASSEETRPNYGYTF	TGTGCCAGCAGTGAAGAGACCCGCCCGAACTATGGCTACACCTTC
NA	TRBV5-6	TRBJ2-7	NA	CASSLSGMYEQYF	TGTGCCAGCAGCTTATCGGGTATGTACGAGCAGTACTTC
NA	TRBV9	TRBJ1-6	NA	CASSVEGPYNSPLHF	TGTGCCAGCAGCGTTGAAGGACCCTATAATTCACCCCTCCACTTT
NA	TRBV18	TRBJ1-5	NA	CASSPPGTPNQPQHF	TGTGCCAGCTCTCCCCCGGGGACCCCTAATCAGCCCCAGCATTTT
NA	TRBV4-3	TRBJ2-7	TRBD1	CASSRTRQGAHEQYF	TGCGCCAGCAGCCGGACTAGACAGGGGGCCCACGAGCAGTACTTC
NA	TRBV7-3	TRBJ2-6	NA	CASSLQGRSSGANVLTF	TGTGCCAGCAGCTTACAGGGACGTAGCTCTGGGGCCAACGTCCTGACTTTC
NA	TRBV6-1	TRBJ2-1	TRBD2	CASSEGAGGHNEQFF	TGTGCCAGCAGTGAGGGAGCGGGGGGGCACAATGAGCAGTTCTTC
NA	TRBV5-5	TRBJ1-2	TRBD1	CASSPGTAAYGYTF	TGTGCCAGCAGCCCCGGGACAGCCGCTTATGGCTACACCTTC
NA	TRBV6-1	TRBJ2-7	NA	CASSEKSVSLVGEQYF	TGTGCCAGCAGTGAAAAGAGCGTCAGCCTTGTCGGCGAGCAGTACTTC
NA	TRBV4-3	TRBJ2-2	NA	CASSTEPNTGELFF	TGCGCCAGCAGCACCGAACCGAACACCGGGGAGCTGTTTTTT
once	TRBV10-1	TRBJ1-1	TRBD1	CASSSDREGAEAFF	TGCGCCAGCAGTTCGGACAGGGAAGGGGCTGAAGCTTTCTTT
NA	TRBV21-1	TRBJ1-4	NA	CASSKGAGILSGDEKLFF	TGTGCCAGCAGCAAAGGAGCAGGGATCCTCTCCGGCGATGAAAAACTGTTTTTT
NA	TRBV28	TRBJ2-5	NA	CASSETGRTTRETQYF	TGTGCCAGCAGTGAGACGGGACGGACCACAAGAGAGACCCAGTACTTC
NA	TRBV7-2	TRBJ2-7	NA	CASLKGGSSYEQYF	TGTGCCAGCCTCAAGGGCGGATCCTCCTACGAGCAGTACTTC
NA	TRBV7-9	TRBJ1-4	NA	CASSFGGILTNEKLFF	TGTGCCAGCAGCTTTGGAGGGATCTTAACTAATGAAAAACTGTTTTTT
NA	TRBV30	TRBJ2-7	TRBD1	CAWVAGTGAEQYF	TGTGCCTGGGTGGCCGGGACAGGGGCCGAGCAGTACTTC
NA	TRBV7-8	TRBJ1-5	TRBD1	CASSRTGNSNQPQHF	TGTGCCAGCAGTCGGACAGGGAATAGCAATCAGCCCCAGCATTTT
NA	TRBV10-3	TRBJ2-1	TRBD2	CAISDGLASYNEQFF	TGTGCCATCAGTGATGGACTAGCCTCCTACAATGAGCAGTTCTTC